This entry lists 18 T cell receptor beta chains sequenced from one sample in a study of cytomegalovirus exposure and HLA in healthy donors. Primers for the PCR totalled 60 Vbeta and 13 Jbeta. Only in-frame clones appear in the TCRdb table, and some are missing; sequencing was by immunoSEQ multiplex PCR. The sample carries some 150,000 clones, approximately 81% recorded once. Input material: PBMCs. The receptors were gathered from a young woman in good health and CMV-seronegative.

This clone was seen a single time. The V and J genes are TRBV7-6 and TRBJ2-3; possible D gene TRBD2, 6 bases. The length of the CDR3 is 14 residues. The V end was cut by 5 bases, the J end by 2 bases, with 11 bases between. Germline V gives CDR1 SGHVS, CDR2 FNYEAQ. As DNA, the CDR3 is TGTGCCAGCAGCACAACTAGCTCCACAGATACGCAGTATTTT. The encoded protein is CASSTTSSTDTQYF.

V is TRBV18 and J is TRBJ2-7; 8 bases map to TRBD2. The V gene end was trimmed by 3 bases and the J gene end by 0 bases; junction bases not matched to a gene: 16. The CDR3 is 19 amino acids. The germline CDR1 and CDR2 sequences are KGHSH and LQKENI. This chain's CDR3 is CASSPRLLTSDISSYEQYF. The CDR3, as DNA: TGTGCCAGCTCACCCCGGTTATTGACTAGCGATATAAGCTCCTACGAGCAGTACTTC.

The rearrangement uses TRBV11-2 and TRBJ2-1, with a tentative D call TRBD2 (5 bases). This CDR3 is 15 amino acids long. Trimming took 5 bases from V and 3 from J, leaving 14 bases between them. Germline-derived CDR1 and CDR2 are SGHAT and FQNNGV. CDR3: CASSKRRGYYNEQFF. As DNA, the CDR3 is TGTGCCAGCAGCAAGCGGCGCGGGTACTACAATGAGCAGTTCTTC. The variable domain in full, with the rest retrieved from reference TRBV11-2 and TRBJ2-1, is EAGVAQSPRYKIIEKRQSVAFWCNPISGHATLYWYQQILGQGPKLLIQFQNNGVVDDSQLPKDRFSAERLKGVDSTLKIQPAKLEDSAVYLCASSKRRGYYNEQFFGPGTRLTVL.

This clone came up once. The CDR3 DNA sequence: TGTGCCAGCCGCCGGGGTGCGGGGGGGCCTAATGAGCAGTTCTTC. Its protein product is CASRRGAGGPNEQFF. The V call is TRBV28, the J call TRBJ2-1; 9 bases map to TRBD2. Per germline, CDR1 MDHEN and CDR2 SYDVKM. V lost 8 bases, J lost 7 bases, and 12 bases stayed unmatched. This CDR3 has 15 amino acids.

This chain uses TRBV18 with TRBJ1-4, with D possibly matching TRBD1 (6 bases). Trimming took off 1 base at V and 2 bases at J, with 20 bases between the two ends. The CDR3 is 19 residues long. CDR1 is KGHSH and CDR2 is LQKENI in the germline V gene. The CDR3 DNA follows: TGTGCCAGCTCACCACGGTCCAGGGGCCGCCCCCCGACTAATGAAAAACTGTTTTTT. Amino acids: CASSPRSRGRPPTNEKLFF.

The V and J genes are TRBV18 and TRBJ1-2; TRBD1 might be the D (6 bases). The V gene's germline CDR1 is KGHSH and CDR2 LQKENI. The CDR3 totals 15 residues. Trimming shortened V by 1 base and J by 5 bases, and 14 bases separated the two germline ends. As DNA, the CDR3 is TGTGCCAGCTCACCACTTAAGTACAGGGTTTATGGCTACACCTTC. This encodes CASSPLKYRVYGYTF. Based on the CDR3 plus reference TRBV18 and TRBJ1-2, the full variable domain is NAGVMQNPRHLVRRRGQEARLRCSPMKGHSHVYWYRQLPEEGLKFMVYLQKENIIDESGMPKERFSAEFPKEGPSILRIQQVVRGDSAAYFCASSPLKYRVYGYTFGSGTRLTVV.

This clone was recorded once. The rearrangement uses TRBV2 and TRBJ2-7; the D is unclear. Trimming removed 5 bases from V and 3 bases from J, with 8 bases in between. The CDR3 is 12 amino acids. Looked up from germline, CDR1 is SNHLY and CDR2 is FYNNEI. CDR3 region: CASSYASYEQYF. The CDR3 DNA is TGTGCCAGCAGTTATGCCAGCTACGAGCAGTACTTC. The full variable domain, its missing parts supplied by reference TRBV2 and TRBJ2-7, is EPEVTQTPSHQVTQMGQEVILRCVPISNHLYFYWYRQILGQKVEFLVSFYNNEISEKSEIFDDQFSVERPDGSNFTLKIRSTKLEDSAMYFCASSYASYEQYFGPGTRLTVT.

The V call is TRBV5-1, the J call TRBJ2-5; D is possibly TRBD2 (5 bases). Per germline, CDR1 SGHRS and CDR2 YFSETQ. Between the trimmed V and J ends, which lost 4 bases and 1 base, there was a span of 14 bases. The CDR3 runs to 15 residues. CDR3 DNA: TGCGCCAGCAGCCATGTAGGAGCGGTCCAAGAGACCCAGTACTTC. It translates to CASSHVGAVQETQYF.

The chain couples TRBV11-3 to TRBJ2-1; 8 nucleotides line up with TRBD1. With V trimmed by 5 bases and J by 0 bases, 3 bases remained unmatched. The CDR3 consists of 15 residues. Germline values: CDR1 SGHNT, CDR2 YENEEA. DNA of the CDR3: TGTGCCAGCAGCGGACAGGGACTCTCCTACAATGAGCAGTTCTTC. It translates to CASSGQGLSYNEQFF.

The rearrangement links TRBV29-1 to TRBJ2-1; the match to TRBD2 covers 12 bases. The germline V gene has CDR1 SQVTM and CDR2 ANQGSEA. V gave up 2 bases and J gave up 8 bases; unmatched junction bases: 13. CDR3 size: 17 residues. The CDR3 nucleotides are TGCAGCGTTGAAAGGTCGCTAGCGGGGGGGCCTTTCGATGAGCAGTTCTTC. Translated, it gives CSVERSLAGGPFDEQFF.

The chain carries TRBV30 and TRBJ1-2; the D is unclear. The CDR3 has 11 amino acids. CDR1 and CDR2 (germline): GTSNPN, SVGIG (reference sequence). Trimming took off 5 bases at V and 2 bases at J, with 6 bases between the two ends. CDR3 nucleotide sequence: TGTGCCTGGTTCGGGAACTATGGCTACACCTTC. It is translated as CAWFGNYGYTF.

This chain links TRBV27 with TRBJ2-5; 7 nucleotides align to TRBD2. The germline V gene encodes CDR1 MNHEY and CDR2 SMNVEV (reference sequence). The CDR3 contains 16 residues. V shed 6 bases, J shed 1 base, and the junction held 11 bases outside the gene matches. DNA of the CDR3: TGTGCCAGCAGGCTTTCGGCTAGCGGAGGCCAAGAGACCCAGTACTTC. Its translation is CASRLSASGGQETQYF.

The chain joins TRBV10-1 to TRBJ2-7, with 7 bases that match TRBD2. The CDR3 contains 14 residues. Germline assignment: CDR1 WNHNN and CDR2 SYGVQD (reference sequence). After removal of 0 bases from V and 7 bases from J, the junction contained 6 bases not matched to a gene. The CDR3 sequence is CASSESGGGREQYF. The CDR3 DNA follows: TGCGCCAGCAGTGAGTCGGGCGGGGGTAGGGAGCAGTACTTC.

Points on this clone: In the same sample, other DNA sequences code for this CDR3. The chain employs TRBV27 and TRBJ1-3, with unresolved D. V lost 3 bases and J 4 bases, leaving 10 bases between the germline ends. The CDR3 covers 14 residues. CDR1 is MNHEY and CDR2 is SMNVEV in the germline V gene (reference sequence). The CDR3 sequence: CASSFSGPGNTIYF. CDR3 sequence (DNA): TGTGCCAGCAGTTTCTCGGGTCCGGGAAACACCATATATTTT.

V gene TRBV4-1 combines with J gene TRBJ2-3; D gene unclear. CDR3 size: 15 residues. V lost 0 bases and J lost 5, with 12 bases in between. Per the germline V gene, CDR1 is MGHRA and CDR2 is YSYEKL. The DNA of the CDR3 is TGCGCCAGCAGCCAAGATGGCAATCAGGTAGATACGCAGTATTTT. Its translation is CASSQDGNQVDTQYF.

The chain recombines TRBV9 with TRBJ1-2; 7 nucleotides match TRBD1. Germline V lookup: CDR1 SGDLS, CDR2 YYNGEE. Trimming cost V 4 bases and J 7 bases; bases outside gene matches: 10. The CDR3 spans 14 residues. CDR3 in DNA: TGTGCCAGCAGCCGGAGCCGACAGGGACCTGGCTACACCTTC. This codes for CASSRSRQGPGYTF.

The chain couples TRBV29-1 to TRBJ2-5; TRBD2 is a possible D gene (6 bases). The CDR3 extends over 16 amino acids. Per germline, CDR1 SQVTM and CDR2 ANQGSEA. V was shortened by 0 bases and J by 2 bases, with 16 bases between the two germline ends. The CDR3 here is CSVEDSGDFWQETQYF. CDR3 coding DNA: TGCAGCGTTGAAGACTCGGGAGATTTCTGGCAAGAGACCCAGTACTTC.

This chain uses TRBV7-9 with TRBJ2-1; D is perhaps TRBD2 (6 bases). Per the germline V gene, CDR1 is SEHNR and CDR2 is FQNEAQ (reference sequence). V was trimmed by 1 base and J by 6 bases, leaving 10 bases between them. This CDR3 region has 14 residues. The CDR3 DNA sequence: TGTGCCAGCAGCTTAGTGGGACTGGTCAATGAGCAGTTCTTC. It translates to CASSLVGLVNEQFF.